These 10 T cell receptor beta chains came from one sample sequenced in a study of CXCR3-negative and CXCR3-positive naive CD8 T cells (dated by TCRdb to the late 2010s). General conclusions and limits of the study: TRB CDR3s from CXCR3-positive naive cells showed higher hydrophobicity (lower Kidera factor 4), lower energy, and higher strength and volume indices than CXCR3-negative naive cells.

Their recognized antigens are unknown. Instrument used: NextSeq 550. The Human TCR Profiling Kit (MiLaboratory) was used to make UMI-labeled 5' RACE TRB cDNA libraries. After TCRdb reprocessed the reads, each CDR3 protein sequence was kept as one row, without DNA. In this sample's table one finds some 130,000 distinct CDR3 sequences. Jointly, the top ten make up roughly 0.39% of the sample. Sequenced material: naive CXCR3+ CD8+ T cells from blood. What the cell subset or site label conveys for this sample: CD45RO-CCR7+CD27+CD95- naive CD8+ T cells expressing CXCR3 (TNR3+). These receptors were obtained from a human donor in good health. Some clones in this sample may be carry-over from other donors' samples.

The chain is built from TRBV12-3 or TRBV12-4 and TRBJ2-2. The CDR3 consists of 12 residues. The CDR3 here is CASSRRTGELFF.

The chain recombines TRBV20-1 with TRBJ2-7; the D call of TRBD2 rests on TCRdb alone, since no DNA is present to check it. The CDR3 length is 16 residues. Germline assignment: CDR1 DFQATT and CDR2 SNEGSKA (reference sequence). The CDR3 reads CSARDELLAGEGEQYF.

CDR3 protein: CASRRPDRVAFF. The chain recombines TRBV28 with TRBJ1-1; TCRdb returns TRBD1, unconfirmable since there is no DNA. CDR3 length equals 12 residues. CDR1 and CDR2 from the germline V gene are MDHEN and SYDVKM.

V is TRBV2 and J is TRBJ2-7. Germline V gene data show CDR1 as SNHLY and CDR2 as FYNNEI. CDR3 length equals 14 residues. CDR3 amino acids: CASSEANPLREQYF.

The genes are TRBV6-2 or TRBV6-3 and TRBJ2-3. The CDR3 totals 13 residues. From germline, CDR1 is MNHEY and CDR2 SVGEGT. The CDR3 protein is CATSTESTDTQYF.

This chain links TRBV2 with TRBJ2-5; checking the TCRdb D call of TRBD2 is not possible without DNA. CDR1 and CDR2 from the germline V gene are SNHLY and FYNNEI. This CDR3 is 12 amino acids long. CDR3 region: CASSSPEETQYF. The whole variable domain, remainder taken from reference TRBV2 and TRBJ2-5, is EPEVTQTPSHQVTQMGQEVILRCVPISNHLYFYWYRQILGQKVEFLVSFYNNEISEKSEIFDDQFSVERPDGSNFTLKIRSTKLEDSAMYFCASSSPEETQYFGPGTRLLVL.

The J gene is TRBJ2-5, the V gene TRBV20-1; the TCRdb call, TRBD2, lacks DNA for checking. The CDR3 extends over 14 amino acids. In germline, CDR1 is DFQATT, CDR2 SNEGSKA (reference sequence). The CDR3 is CSASPAGGPETQYF.

CDR3 region: CASSSSGTSGGKPSYEQYF. The rearrangement links TRBV28 to TRBJ2-7; TCRdb's D call of TRBD2 is untestable without DNA. This CDR3 spans 19 amino acids. Looked up from germline, CDR1 is MDHEN and CDR2 is SYDVKM. Drawing the rest from reference TRBV28 and TRBJ2-7, the complete variable domain is DVKVTQSSRYLVKRTGEKVFLECVQDMDHENMFWYRQDPGLGLRLIYFSYDVKMKEKGDIPEGYSVSREKKERFSLILESASTNQTSMYLCASSSSGTSGGKPSYEQYFGPGTRLTVT.

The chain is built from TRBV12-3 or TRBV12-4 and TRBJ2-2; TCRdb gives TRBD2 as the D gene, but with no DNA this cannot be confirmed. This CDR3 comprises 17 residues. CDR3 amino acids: CASSSTSGRFVTGELFF.

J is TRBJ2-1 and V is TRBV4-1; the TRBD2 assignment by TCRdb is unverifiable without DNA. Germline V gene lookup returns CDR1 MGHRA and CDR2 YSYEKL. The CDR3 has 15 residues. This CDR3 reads CASSQGRVSYNGQFF.